A single sample is the source of the 17 T cell receptor beta chains below, sequenced in a study of T cells after yellow fever vaccination. TCRdb passed the 5' RACE reads through MiXCR, listing each CDR3 protein once. Of about 150,000 distinct CDR3 sequences detected, under 7% appear once; the ten largest clones hold approximately 0.61%. Source: CD4+ T cells sorted from PBMCs, taken 10 days after the yellow fever booster vaccination. The receptors originated from a man aged 25-45 years who received the YFV17D yellow fever vaccine.

In this sample, this clonotype turned up many times. The chain links TRBV7-2 to TRBJ2-5; D is unclear. The germline V gene encodes CDR1 SGHTA and CDR2 FQGNSA. Between the trimmed V and J ends, which lost 0 bases and 2 bases, there was a span of 10 bases. The CDR3 runs 15 residues. The CDR3 DNA follows: TGTGCCAGCAGCTTAGCCACAGCATATCAAGAGACCCAGTACTTC. Translated: CASSLATAYQETQYF.

This clonotype was detected many times. The V and J genes are TRBV10-3 and TRBJ2-5, with D hard to call. The length of the CDR3 is 11 residues. V shed 10 bases and J shed 2 bases, with 8 bases lying between them. CDR1 is ENHRY and CDR2 is SYGVKD in the germline V gene. CDR3 protein: CATRNQETQYF. CDR3 bases: TGTGCCACTAGAAATCAAGAGACCCAGTACTTC.

This clonotype was counted a few times. The CDR3 region is CASRYVGSPLHF. DNA of the CDR3: TGTGCCAGCAGATACGTGGGTTCACCCCTCCACTTT. This chain uses TRBV6-5 with TRBJ1-6, with D unclear. V dropped 6 bases and J dropped 9 bases, with 9 bases sitting between them. Germline CDR1 reads MNHEY; CDR2 reads SVGAGI. The CDR3 contains 12 residues.

Many counts were recorded for this clonotype. The rearrangement joins TRBV7-2 to TRBJ1-2; D gene uncertain. The germline V gene has CDR1 SGHTA and CDR2 FQGNSA. V lost 3 bases and J lost 4, with 12 bases in between. The CDR3 has 14 residues. CDR3 amino acids: CASSFLDTFYGYTF. DNA of the CDR3: TGTGCCAGCAGCTTCCTTGACACATTCTATGGCTACACCTTC.

In this sample, this clonotype turned up many times. The rearrangement links TRBV20-1 to TRBJ2-5; 8 positions match TRBD2. Germline V CDR1 and CDR2: DFQATT, SNEGSKA (reference sequence). The CDR3 length is 15 residues. J gave up 4 bases and V 0 bases, and 7 bases lay outside the gene matches. The CDR3 DNA reads as TGCAGTGCTAGAGAGGGTAGCGGGAACTCAGAGACCCAGTACTTC. Amino acids: CSAREGSGNSETQYF.

As to this clonotype: Being one base from a much bigger clone, this may be a read error. The chain has TRBV21-1 and TRBJ2-1; the table's D call, TRBD2, has no DNA check behind it. TRBV21-1 is termed a pseudogene. There are 14 residues in the CDR3. CDR3 sequence reads: CASTNCWGDNEQFF. The CDR3 DNA reads as TGTGCCAGCACCAATTGCTGGGGAGACAATGAGCAGTTCTTC.

This clonotype has at least ten counts. This chain links TRBV14 with TRBJ1-3; TRBD1 is a possible D gene (5 bases). CDR1 is SGHDN and CDR2 is FVKESK in the germline V gene. V was shortened by 1 base and J by 0 bases, with 7 bases between the two germline ends. The CDR3 is made up of 15 amino acids. In DNA, the CDR3 is TGTGCCAGCAGCCAAGGACAGAGCTCTGGAAACACCATATATTTT. This encodes CASSQGQSSGNTIYF.

In this sample, this clonotype turned up a few times. This chain uses TRBV7-2 with TRBJ1-1; D perhaps matches TRBD1 (5 bases). The germline V gene encodes CDR1 SGHTA and CDR2 FQGNSA. This CDR3 comprises 14 residues. Trimming took 3 bases from V and 5 from J, leaving 13 bases between them. CDR3 amino acids: CASSFDSRGTEAFF. The CDR3, as DNA: TGTGCCAGCAGCTTCGACAGTCGGGGTACTGAAGCTTTCTTT.

The sample holds many counts of this clonotype. The rearrangement uses TRBV20-1 and TRBJ2-2; D might be TRBD1 (6 bases). This CDR3 is built from 16 residues. From germline, CDR1 is DFQATT and CDR2 SNEGSKA (reference sequence). V lost 6 bases and J lost 1, with 18 bases in between. Here the CDR3 reads CSATSTGHQNTGELFF. CDR3 DNA sequence: TGCAGTGCCACCTCTACGGGACACCAGAACACCGGGGAGCTGTTTTTT.

This chain uses TRBV7-2 with TRBJ1-4; D is undetermined. The CDR3 runs 15 residues. V shed 0 bases and J shed 0 bases, with 5 bases lying between them. Per germline, CDR1 SGHTA and CDR2 FQGNSA. The CDR3 DNA is TGTGCCAGCAGCTTAGCATGGGCAACTAATGAAAAACTGTTTTTT. Its translation is CASSLAWATNEKLFF.

The rearrangement uses TRBV5-1 and TRBJ2-3; D remains unclear. The CDR3 consists of 15 residues. The ends were cut back, 0 bases at V and 4 bases at J, with 12 bases in the middle. From germline, CDR1 is SGHRS and CDR2 YFSETQ. The CDR3 DNA reads TGCGCCAGCAGCTTGGGGAATATATTTCCAGATACGCAGTATTTT. Translation gives CASSLGNIFPDTQYF.

This clonotype was recorded many times. The chain recombines TRBV19 with TRBJ2-2; D is unresolved. CDR3 length equals 13 residues. Trimming cost V 3 bases and J 3 bases, with 5 bases left between them. Germline V CDR1 and CDR2: LNHDA, SQIVND (reference sequence). The CDR3 protein is CASSIDYTGELFF. The CDR3 nucleotides read TGTGCCAGTAGTATCGACTACACCGGGGAGCTGTTTTTT.

This clonotype was recorded at least ten times. The CDR3 protein is CASHGQGSTDTQYF. Written as DNA, the CDR3 is TGTGCCAGCCACGGACAGGGGAGCACAGATACGCAGTATTTT. V gene TRBV28 combines with J gene TRBJ2-3; 9 positions agree with TRBD1. This CDR3 has 14 residues. Trimming took 8 bases from V and 0 from J; bases not matched to a gene: 3. CDR1 MDHEN and CDR2 SYDVKM come from the germline V gene.

This clonotype was detected ten times or more. The CDR3 loop is CAIRTSGTQETQYF. CDR3 DNA: TGTGCCATCCGCACTAGCGGGACTCAAGAGACCCAGTACTTC. This chain uses TRBV10-3 with TRBJ2-5, with 10 nucleotides matching TRBD2. This CDR3 is built from 14 residues. V shed 8 bases, J shed 2 bases, and the junction held 5 bases outside the gene matches. Germline V gene sequence: CDR1 ENHRY, CDR2 SYGVKD.

This clonotype was recorded many times. The chain couples TRBV9 to TRBJ1-2; D remains unclear. The CDR3 is 14 residues long. Deletions cut 4 bases from V and 0 bases from J, with 10 bases between. Germline CDR1 reads SGDLS; CDR2 reads YYNGEE. As DNA, the CDR3 is TGTGCCAGCAGCACCGCAAGAGCTAACTATGGCTACACCTTC. Its translation is CASSTARANYGYTF. Supplemented by reference TRBV9 and TRBJ1-2, the full variable domain reads DSGVTQTPKHLITATGQRVTLRCSPRSGDLSVYWYQQSLDQGLQFLIQYYNGEERAKGNILERFSAQQFPDLHSELNLSSLELGDSALYFCASSTARANYGYTFGSGTRLTVV.

The rearrangement links TRBV12-5 to TRBJ2-3; the D gene is possibly TRBD2 (5 bases). Germline CDR1 is LGHNT and CDR2 is FRNRAP. This CDR3 has 14 residues. Trimming shortened V by 6 bases and J by 2 bases, and 12 bases separated the two germline ends. CDR3 sequence (DNA): TGTGCTAGTGGCGACGGACTGAACACAGATACGCAGTATTTT. Its translation: CASGDGLNTDTQYF.

This clonotype has more than one count but fewer than ten. The chain employs TRBV4-3 and TRBJ2-2; D gene uncertain. Trimming stripped 1 base from V and 5 bases from J, with 11 bases between. The germline V gene has CDR1 LGHNA and CDR2 YSLEER. CDR3 length: 15 amino acids. In nucleotides, the CDR3 is TGCGCCAGCAGCCAAGGTCTACTGATTACCGGGGAGCTGTTTTTT. It encodes CASSQGLLITGELFF.